Sequencing of this TCR beta chain was carried out in a study of vaccination and CD4 T cells after COVID-19. Study information: Median draw time for post-COVID samples was more than 80 days post-diagnosis (range 35 to 161).

The Oncomine TCR Beta short-read assay was applied to DNA of cultured CD4+ T cells. Cultured CD4+ T cells were the source of extracted genomic DNA. MiXCR, run by TCRdb on the PCR reads, gives a single entry per CDR3 protein. The sample consists of more than 20,000 distinct CDR3 sequences, approximately 50% of them appearing once. Treatment described: roughly 11-day PBMC culture with coronavirus spike peptide pools or control peptides (ViraFEST assay). In healthy vaccine recipients, nucleocapsid antibodies were negative before and after vaccination, showing no prior SARS-CoV-2 infection. Fresh medium (containing IL-2) replaced half the medium on days 3 and 7. To note about this clonotype: Antigen: not known.

The TCR was taken from a human donor who received a COVID-19 vaccine. The sample was CD4+ T cells from blood, cultured in vitro, taken before SARS-CoV-2 vaccination.

The CDR3 sequence: CATSRDRSSSNEQFF. CDR3 nucleotide sequence: TGTGCCACCAGCAGAGATCGGTCCAGCTCTAATGAGCAGTTCTTC. The V and J genes are TRBV15 and TRBJ2-1; D ambiguous. Germline CDR1 and CDR2: LNHNV and YYDKDF (reference sequence). The CDR3 sequence is 15 residues long. V was shortened by 0 bases and J by 7 bases, with 13 bases between the two germline ends.